This T cell receptor (beta chain) was identified during a study of T cells in Graves' hyperthyroidism and ophthalmopathy. Study as a whole: Before treatment of any kind, peripheral blood was taken at initial diagnosis.

At least ten counts were recorded for this clonotype. Its antigen is undetermined. The source material, RNA transcripts, was used to amplify TCR beta CDR3 regions. Initially, a first-round RT-PCR of the TCR CDR3 employed the HTBI primer set. Each CDR3 protein gets one entry after TCRdb re-called the multiplex PCR reads with MiXCR. The table has almost 600,000 distinct CDR3 sequences, about 15% seen once. From germline, CDR1 is SGHVS and CDR2 FQNEAQ. The CDR3 is made up of 15 amino acids. Unmatched junction bases numbered 5, after V lost 1 base and J lost 2 bases. General study points: Within blood appeared most thyroid clonotypes that had expanded above 0.001. The authors' 13 V-J model separated ophthalmopathy from stable hyperthyroidism.

The source of the PBMCs was 10 ml of fresh peripheral blood. The clonotype originates from a woman aged 25 to 39 with Graves' hyperthyroidism that later progressed to Graves' ophthalmopathy. The specimen sequenced was blood. This chain joins TRBV7-8 and TRBJ2-7; 7 bases line up with TRBD2. In DNA form, the CDR3 reads TGTGCCAGCAGCTTAGTACGGGAGGAAACCTACGAGCAGTACTTC. Residues: CASSLVREETYEQYF.